This TCR beta chain was identified in a study of human versus mouse CDR3 diversity and MHC coevolution. Study outcomes and limitations: By iCHAO1, human TCR beta clonotypes numbered roughly 1.7 million, the most.

Details on this clone: No antigen is known for it.

Germline V gives CDR1 SGHNT, CDR2 YYREEE (reference sequence). This CDR3 is 16 amino acids long. V dropped 4 bases and J dropped 1 base, with 18 bases sitting between them. TCRdb's table, derived via immunoSEQ multiplex PCR, lists solely in-frame clones and lacks some. The table lists approximately 81,000 clones, over 85% of them singletons. Naive CD4 T cells were sorted as CD45RO-negative, CD62L-positive. Sample: naive CD4+ T cells from blood. Subset described: CD45RO-negative CD62L-positive naive CD4 T cells. The chain joins TRBV5-4 to TRBJ2-7, with D perhaps TRBD1 (5 bases). The sequence was obtained from a person between 25 and 70 years old in good health. The CDR3 DNA is TGTGCCAGCAGCGTTCCAGGGTTAGGCTCTTCCTACGAGCAGTACTTC. Encoded protein: CASSVPGLGSSYEQYF.